The text below deals with one T cell receptor beta chain. This clone was seen once. No antigen is known for it. Nothing much larger sits one base from this clone, and base qualities are not available. Taken from the germline V gene (reference sequence), the CDR1 and CDR2 loops are MNHEY and SMNVEV. From the cysteine up to the phenylalanine, the CDR3 has a length of 15 residues. The retained sequence is limited to the CDR3, 45 bases, with the frame set at the first base. V is trimmed back by 7 bases and J by 3 bases, and the junction contains 6 bases that no gene match accounts for. Library construction relied on the immunoSEQ multiplex PCR assay. The clones in this table, taken by TCRdb from immuneACCESS, are in-frame only. Not every clone is retained; where verified, under half of the shortfall comes from an unresolved V gene, and the cause of the rest is unknown. The sample table shows tens of thousands of clones, and about 92% are seen once. The top ten clonotypes cover roughly 0.59% of the sample.

This record belongs to a study of T cell changes during pregnancy in multiple sclerosis (dated by TCRdb to between 2017 and 2020). Regarding the complete study: In women with multiple sclerosis, the researchers looked at how the T cell repertoire shifted as pregnancy progressed.

The rearrangement combines TRBV27 with TRBJ2-1, with 10 bases matching TRBD2. The TCR sequence derives from a female donor with multiple sclerosis, enrolled in a pregnancy study. Sample: CD4+ T cells from peripheral blood mononuclear cells, taken after pregnancy. This receptor has the CDR3 CASTKREGYYNEQFF. The DNA is TGTGCCAGCACCAAGCGGGAGGGATACTACAATGAGCAGTTCTTC.